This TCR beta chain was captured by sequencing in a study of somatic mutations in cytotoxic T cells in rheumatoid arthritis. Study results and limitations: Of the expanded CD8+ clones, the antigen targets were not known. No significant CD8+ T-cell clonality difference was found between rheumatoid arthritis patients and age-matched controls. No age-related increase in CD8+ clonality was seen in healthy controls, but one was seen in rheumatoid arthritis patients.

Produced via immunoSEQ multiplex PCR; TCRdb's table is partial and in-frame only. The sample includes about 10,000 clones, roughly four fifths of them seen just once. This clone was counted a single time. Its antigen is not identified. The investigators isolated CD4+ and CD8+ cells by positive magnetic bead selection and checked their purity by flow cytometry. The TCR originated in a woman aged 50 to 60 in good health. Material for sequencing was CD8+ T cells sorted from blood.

As DNA, the CDR3 is TGTGCCAGCAGCCGACTAGCCTCGAACACCGGGGAGCTGTTTTTT. Its protein is CASSRLASNTGELFF. This chain uses TRBV11-2 with TRBJ2-2, with 7 bases lining up with TRBD2. The V gene's germline CDR1 is SGHAT and CDR2 FQNNGV. The J segment lost 0 bases and the V segment lost 5 bases, leaving 3 bases of the junction unmatched. The CDR3 has 15 amino acids.